The clone carrying this T cell receptor (beta chain) was found a few times. Its antigen is still unknown. The sample originates from a study of T cell repertoires in cytomegalovirus infection. The CDR3 loop spans 15 amino acids. Between the trimmed V and J ends, which lost 1 base and 2 bases, there was a span of 12 bases. Per germline, CDR1 SGHNT and CDR2 YYREEE (reference sequence). A single record per CDR3 protein comes from TCRdb applying MiXCR to the reads. This sample carries about 920,000 distinct CDR3 sequences, 30% to 40% of them seen once, and the ten largest clones take more than 12%. Broader study findings: Using cumulative public TCR beta family frequency, the authors identified those who carried CMV together with the relevant HLA.

The TCR comes from a human donor in good health (CMV status not recorded). Some clones in this sample may be carry-over from other donors' samples. V and J are TRBV5-4 and TRBJ1-2; a weak D match, TRBD1 (5 bases). The sequencing used cultured CD8+ T cells from PBMCs, collected from culture after CMV antigen stimulation. In DNA, the CDR3 is TGTGCCAGCAGCTTGCCGGGGGAGGGAAACTATGGCTACACCTTC. Its protein is CASSLPGEGNYGYTF.